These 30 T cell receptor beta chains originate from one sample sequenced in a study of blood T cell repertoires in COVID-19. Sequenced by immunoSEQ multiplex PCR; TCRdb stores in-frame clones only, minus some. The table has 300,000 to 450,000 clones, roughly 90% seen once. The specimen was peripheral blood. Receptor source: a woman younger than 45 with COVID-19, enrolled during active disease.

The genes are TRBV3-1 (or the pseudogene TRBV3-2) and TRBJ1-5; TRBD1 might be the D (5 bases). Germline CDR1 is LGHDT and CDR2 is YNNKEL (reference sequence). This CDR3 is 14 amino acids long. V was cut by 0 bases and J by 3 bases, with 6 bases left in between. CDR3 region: CASSQDRANQPQHF. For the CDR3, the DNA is TGTGCCAGCAGCCAAGACAGGGCCAATCAGCCCCAGCATTTT.

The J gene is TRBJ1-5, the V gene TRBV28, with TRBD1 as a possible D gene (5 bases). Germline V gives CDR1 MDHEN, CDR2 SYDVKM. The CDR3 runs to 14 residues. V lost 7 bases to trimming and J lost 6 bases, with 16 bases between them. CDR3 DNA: TGTGCCAGCACCTCGGGGGGGTTGGGTCAGCCCCAGCATTTT. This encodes CASTSGGLGQPQHF. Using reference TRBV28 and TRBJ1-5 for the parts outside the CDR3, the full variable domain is DVKVTQSSRYLVKRTGEKVFLECVQDMDHENMFWYRQDPGLGLRLIYFSYDVKMKEKGDIPEGYSVSREKKERFSLILESASTNQTSMYLCASTSGGLGQPQHFGDGTRLSIL.

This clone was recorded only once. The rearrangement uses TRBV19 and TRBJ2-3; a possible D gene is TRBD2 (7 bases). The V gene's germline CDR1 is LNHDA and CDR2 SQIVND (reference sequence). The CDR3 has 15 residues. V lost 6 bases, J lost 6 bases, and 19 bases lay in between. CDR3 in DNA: TGTGCCAGTAGCCAGAGAGGGGGGGCATCTGATACGCAGTATTTT. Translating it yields CASSQRGGASDTQYF.

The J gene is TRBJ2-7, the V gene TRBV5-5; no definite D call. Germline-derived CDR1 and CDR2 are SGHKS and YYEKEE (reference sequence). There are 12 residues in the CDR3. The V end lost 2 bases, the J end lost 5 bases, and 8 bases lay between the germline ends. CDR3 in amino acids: CASSFAFDEQYF. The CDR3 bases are TGTGCCAGCAGCTTCGCGTTTGACGAGCAGTACTTC.

CDR3 amino acids: CASSYSSTSGGYEQYF. The CDR3 coding sequence is TGTGCCAGCAGTTACTCGTCGACTAGCGGGGGCTACGAGCAGTACTTC. The rearrangement joins TRBV6-5 to TRBJ2-7; 12 bases map to TRBD2. The CDR3 totals 16 residues. Germline values: CDR1 MNHEY, CDR2 SVGAGI. V gave up 0 bases and J gave up 3 bases; unmatched junction bases: 3.

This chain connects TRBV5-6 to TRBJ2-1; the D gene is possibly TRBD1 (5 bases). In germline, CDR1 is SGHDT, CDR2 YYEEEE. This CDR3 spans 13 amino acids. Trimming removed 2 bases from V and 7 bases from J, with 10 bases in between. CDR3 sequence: CASSFLRANEQFF. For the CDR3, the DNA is TGTGCCAGCAGCTTTCTCAGGGCGAATGAGCAGTTCTTC.

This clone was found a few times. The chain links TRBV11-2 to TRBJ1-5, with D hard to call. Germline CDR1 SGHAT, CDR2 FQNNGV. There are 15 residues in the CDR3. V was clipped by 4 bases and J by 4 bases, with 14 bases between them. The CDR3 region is CASSWSNDLNQPQHF. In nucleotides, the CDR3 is TGTGCCAGCAGCTGGAGTAATGATCTTAATCAGCCCCAGCATTTT.

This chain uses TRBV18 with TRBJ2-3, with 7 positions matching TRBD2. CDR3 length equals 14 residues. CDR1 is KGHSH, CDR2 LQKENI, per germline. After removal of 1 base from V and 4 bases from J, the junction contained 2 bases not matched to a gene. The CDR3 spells CASSPLAGADTQYF. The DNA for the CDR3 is TGTGCCAGCTCACCACTCGCGGGAGCAGATACGCAGTATTTT.

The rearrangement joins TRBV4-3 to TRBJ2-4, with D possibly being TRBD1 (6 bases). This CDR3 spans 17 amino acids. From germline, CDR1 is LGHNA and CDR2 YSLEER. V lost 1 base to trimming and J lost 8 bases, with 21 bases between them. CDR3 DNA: TGCGCCAGCAGCCAAGCGGGAACAGGGTTCGCACGGGACATTCAGTACTTC. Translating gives CASSQAGTGFARDIQYF.

DNA for the CDR3: TGTGCCAGCAGTGACGGGACTTCCCGGAGCTCCTACGAGCAGTACTTC. Residues: CASSDGTSRSSYEQYF. This rearrangement joins TRBV6-2 or TRBV6-3 to TRBJ2-7; D might be TRBD2 (6 bases). The V gene lost 5 bases and the J gene lost 0 bases, with 17 bases spanning the gap. CDR3 length: 16 amino acids. Germline CDR1 and CDR2: MNHEY and SVGEGT.

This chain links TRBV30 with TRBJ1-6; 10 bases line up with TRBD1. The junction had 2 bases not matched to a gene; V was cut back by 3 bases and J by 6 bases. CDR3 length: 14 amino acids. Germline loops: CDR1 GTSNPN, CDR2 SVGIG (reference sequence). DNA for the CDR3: TGTGCCTGGAGCCGGACAGGGGGTAATTCACCCCTCCACTTT. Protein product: CAWSRTGGNSPLHF.

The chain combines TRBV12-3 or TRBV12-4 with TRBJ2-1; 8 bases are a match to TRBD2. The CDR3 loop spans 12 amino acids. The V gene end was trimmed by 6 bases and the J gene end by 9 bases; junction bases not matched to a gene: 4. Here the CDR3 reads CASRPGLGEQFF. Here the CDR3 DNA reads TGTGCCAGCAGACCGGGACTAGGTGAGCAGTTCTTC.

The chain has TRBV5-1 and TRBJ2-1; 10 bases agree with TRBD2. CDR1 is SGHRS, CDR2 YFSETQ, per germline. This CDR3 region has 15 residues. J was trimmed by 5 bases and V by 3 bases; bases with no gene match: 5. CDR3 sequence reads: CASSSSGGANNEQFF. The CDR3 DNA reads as TGCGCCAGCAGCTCGAGCGGGGGGGCCAACAATGAGCAGTTCTTC.

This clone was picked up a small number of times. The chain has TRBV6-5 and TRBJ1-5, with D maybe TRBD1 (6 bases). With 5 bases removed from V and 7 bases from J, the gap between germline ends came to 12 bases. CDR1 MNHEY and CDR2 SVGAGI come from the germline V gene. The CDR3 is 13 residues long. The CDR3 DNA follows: TGTGCCAGCAGTCGACAGGTGCAACAGCCCCAGCATTTT. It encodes CASSRQVQQPQHF.

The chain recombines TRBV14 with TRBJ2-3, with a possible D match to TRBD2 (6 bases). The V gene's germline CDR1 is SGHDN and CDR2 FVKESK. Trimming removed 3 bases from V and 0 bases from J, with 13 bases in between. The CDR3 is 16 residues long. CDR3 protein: CASSQDGRPSTDTQYF. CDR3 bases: TGTGCCAGCAGCCAGGACGGGAGACCTAGCACAGATACGCAGTATTTT.

The CDR3 sequence is CASSEGQWNTEAFF. The CDR3 nucleotides are TGTGCCAGCAGTGAGGGACAGTGGAACACTGAAGCTTTCTTT. The chain combines TRBV25-1 with TRBJ1-1; TRBD1 agrees at 7 bases. Per germline, CDR1 MGHDK and CDR2 SYGVNS. The CDR3 runs to 14 residues. The V gene end was trimmed by 3 bases and the J gene end by 1 base; junction bases not matched to a gene: 2. Full variable domain (missing parts from reference TRBV25-1 and TRBJ1-1): EADIYQTPRYLVIGTGKKITLECSQTMGHDKMYWYQQDPGMELHLIHYSYGVNSTEKGDLSSESTVSRIRTEHFPLTLESARPSHTSQYLCASSEGQWNTEAFFGQGTRLTVV.

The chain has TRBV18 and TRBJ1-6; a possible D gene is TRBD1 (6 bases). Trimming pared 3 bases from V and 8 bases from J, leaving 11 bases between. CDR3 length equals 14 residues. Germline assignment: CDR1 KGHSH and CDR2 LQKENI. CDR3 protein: CASSPQGSDSPLHF. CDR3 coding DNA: TGTGCCAGCTCACCGCAGGGGTCGGATTCACCCCTCCACTTT. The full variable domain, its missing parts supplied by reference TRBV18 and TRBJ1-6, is NAGVMQNPRHLVRRRGQEARLRCSPMKGHSHVYWYRQLPEEGLKFMVYLQKENIIDESGMPKERFSAEFPKEGPSILRIQQVVRGDSAAYFCASSPQGSDSPLHFGNGTRLTVT.

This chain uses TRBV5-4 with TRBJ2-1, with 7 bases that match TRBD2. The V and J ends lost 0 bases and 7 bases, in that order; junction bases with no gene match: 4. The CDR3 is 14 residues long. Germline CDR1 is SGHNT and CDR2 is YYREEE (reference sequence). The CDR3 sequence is CASSLGLAENEQFF. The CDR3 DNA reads TGTGCCAGCAGCTTGGGACTAGCAGAGAATGAGCAGTTCTTC.

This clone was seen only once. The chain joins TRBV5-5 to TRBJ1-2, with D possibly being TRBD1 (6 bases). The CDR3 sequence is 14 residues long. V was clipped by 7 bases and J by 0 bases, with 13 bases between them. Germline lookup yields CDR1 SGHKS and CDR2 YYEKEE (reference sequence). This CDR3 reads CASGPGVANYGYTF. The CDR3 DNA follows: TGTGCCAGCGGCCCAGGGGTGGCTAACTATGGCTACACCTTC.

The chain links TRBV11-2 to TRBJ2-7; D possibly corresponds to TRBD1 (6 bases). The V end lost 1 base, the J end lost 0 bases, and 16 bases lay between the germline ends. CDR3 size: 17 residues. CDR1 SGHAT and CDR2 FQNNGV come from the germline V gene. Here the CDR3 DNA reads TGTGCCAGCAGCTTAGGGTCGGGGACACGGGGCTCCTACGAGCAGTACTTC. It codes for CASSLGSGTRGSYEQYF. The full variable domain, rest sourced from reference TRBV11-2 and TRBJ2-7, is EAGVAQSPRYKIIEKRQSVAFWCNPISGHATLYWYQQILGQGPKLLIQFQNNGVVDDSQLPKDRFSAERLKGVDSTLKIQPAKLEDSAVYLCASSLGSGTRGSYEQYFGPGTRLTVT.

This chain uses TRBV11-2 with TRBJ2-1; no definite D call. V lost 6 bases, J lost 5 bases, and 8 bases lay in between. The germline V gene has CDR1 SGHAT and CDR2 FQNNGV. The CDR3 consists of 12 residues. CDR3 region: CASRFKNNEQFF. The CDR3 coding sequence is TGTGCCAGCAGATTCAAAAACAATGAGCAGTTCTTC.

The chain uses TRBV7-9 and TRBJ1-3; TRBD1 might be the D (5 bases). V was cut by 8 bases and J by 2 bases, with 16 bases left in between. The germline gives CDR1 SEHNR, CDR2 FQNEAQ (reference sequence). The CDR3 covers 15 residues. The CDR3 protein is CASGAGSLAGNTIYF. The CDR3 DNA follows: TGTGCCAGCGGGGCGGGGTCTCTTGCTGGAAACACCATATATTTT.

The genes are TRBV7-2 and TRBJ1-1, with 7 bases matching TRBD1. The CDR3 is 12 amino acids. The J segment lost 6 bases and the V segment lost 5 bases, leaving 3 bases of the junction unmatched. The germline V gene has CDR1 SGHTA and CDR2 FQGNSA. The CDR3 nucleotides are TGTGCCAGCAGCCACGGACAGGCTGAAGCTTTCTTT. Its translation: CASSHGQAEAFF.

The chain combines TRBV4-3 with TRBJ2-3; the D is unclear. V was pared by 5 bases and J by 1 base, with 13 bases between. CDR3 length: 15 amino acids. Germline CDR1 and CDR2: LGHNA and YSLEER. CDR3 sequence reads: CASSYLDSGTDTQYF. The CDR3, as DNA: TGCGCCAGCAGCTACCTCGATAGTGGCACAGATACGCAGTATTTT.

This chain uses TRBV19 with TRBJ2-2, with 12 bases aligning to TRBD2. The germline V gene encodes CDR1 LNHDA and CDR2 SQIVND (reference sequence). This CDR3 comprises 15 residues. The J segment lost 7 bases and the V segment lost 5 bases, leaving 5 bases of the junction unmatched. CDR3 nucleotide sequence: TGTGCCAGTAGTTCCCTAGCGGGAGGGAGCGGGGAGCTGTTTTTT. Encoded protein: CASSSLAGGSGELFF.

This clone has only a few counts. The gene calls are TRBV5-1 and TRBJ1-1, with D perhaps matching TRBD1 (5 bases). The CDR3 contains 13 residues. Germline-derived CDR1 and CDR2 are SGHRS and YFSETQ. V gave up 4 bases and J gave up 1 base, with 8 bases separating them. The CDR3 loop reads CASSRGGNTEAFF. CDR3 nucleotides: TGCGCCAGCAGCAGGGGAGGGAACACTGAAGCTTTCTTT.

Written as DNA, the CDR3 is TGTGCCAGCAGTCGGGGGGCCGCTAGCGGGACCATCTACGAGCAGTACGTC. This encodes CASSRGAASGTIYEQYV. The rearrangement joins TRBV6-2 or TRBV6-3 to TRBJ2-7; TRBD2 matches 9 bases. With V trimmed by 5 bases and J by 3 bases, 14 bases remained unmatched. The CDR3 spans 17 residues. CDR1 and CDR2 (germline): MNHEY, SVGEGT.

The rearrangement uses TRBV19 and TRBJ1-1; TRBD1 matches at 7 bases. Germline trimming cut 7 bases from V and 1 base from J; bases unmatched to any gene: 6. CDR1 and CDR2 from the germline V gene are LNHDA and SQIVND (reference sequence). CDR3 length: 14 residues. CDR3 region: CASTKGARNTEAFF. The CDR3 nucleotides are TGTGCCAGTACGAAGGGGGCGCGGAACACTGAAGCTTTCTTT.

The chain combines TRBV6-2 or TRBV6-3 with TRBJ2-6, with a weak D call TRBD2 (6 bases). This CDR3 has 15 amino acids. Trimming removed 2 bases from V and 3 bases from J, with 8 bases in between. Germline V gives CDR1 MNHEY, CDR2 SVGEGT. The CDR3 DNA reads TGTGCCAGCAGTTACCGGGGACTTGGGGCCAACGTCCTGACTTTC. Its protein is CASSYRGLGANVLTF.

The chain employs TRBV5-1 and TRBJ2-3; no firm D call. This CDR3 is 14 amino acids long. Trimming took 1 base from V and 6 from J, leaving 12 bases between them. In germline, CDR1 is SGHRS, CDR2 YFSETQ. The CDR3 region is CASSLSPDSDTQYF. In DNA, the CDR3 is TGCGCCAGCAGCTTGAGCCCCGATAGCGATACGCAGTATTTT.